This T cell receptor beta chain comes out of a study of T cells in Graves' hyperthyroidism and ophthalmopathy. Study-wide results and caveats: By a 13 V-J model, ophthalmopathy was set apart from stable hyperthyroidism.

Amplified regions were TCR beta CDR3 sequences from RNA transcripts. HTBI primers were used for first-round RT-PCR of the TCR CDR3. Using its own MiXCR run on the multiplex PCR reads, TCRdb lists one record per CDR3 protein. Among a few hundred thousand distinct CDR3 sequences listed, about 45% were seen once. V was pared by 5 bases and J by 6 bases, with 17 bases between. Germline values: CDR1 ENHRY, CDR2 SYGVKD. The CDR3 is 14 amino acids. Exclusion followed for patients with uncontrolled infection, other autoimmune disease, pregnancy or lactation. This clonotype was detected once. Its antigen is not identified. A read error is possible here, since a much larger clone lies one base away.

The chain has TRBV10-3 and TRBJ2-7; no clear D gene. The receptor comes from a woman aged 18-29 years with Graves' hyperthyroidism. The sample comprised peripheral blood or thyroid tissue (not recorded which). The CDR3, as DNA: TGTGCCATCAGTTTTGGGTCCCCCCGAATCGAGCAGTACTTC. As protein: CAISFGSPRIEQYF.